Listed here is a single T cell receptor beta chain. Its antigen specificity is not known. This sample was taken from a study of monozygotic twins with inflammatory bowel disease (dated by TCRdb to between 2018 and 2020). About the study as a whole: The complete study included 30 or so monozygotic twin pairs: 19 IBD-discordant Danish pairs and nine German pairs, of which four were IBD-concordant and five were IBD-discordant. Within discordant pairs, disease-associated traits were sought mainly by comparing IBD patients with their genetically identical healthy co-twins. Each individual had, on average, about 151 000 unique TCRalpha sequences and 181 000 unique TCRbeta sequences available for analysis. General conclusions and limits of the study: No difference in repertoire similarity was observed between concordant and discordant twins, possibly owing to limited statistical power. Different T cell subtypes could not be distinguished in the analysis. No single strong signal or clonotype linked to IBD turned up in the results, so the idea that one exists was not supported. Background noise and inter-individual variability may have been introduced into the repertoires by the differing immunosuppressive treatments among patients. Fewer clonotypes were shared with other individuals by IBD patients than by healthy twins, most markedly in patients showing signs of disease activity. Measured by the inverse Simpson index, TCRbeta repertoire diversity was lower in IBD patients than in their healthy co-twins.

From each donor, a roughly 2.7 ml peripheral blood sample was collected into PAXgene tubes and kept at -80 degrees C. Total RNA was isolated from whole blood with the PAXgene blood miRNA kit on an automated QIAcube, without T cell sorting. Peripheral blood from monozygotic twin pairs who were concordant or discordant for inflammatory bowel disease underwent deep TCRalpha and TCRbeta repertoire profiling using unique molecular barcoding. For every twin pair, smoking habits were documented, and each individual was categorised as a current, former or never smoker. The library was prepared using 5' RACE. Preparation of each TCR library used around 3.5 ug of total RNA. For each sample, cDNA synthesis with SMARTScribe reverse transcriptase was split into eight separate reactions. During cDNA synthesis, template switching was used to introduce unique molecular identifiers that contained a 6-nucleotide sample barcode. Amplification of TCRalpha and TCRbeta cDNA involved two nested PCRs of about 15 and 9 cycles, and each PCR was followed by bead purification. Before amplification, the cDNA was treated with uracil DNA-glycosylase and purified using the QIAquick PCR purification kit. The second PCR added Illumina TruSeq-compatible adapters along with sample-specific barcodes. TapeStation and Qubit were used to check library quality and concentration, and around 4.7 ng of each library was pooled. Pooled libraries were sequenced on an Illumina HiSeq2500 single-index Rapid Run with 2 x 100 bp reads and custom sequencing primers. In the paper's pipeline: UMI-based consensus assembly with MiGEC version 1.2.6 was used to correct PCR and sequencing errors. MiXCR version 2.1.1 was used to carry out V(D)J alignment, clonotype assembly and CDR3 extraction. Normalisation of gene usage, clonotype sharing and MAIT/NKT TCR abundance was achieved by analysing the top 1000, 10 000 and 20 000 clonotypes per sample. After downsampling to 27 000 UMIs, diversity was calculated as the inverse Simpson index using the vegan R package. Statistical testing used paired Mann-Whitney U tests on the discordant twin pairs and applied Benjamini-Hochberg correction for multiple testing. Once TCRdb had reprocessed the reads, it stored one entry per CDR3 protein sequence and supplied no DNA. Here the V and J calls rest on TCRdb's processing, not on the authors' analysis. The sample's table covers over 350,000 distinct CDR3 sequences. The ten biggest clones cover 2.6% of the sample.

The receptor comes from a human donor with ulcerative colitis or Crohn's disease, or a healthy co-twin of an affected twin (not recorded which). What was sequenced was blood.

The CDR3 region: CASSFSLRAQGTGELFF. This chain is built from TRBV19 and TRBJ2-2; TCRdb reports TRBD1, a call that lacks DNA to check it against. CDR1 and CDR2, looked up from the germline V gene (reference sequence), are LNHDA and SQIVND. The CDR3, from cysteine to phenylalanine, totals 17 residues. No DNA is recorded.